This passage covers 5 T cell receptor beta chains from one sample sequenced in a study of cytomegalovirus exposure and HLA in healthy donors. PCR primers comprised 60 Vbeta and 13 Jbeta primers. Measured with immunoSEQ multiplex PCR; TCRdb has only the in-frame clones, and not every one. The sample consists of 120,000 to 150,000 clones, around 78% of them appearing once. Material for sequencing was PBMCs. Source of these receptors: a man in his forties in good health and CMV-seropositive.

This chain joins TRBV5-6 and TRBJ2-7; TRBD2 is a possible D gene (5 bases). Germline CDR1 SGHDT, CDR2 YYEEEE. This CDR3 is built from 13 residues. With 4 bases removed from V and 4 bases from J, the gap between germline ends came to 12 bases. The CDR3 nucleotides read TGTGCCAGCAGCCGGGGAGAGGAATACGAGCAGTACTTC. Amino acids: CASSRGEEYEQYF. The full variable domain, its missing parts supplied by reference TRBV5-6 and TRBJ2-7, is DAGVTQSPTHLIKTRGQQVTLRCSPKSGHDTVSWYQQALGQGPQFIFQYYEEEERQRGNFPDRFSGHQFPNYSSELNVNALLLGDSALYLCASSRGEEYEQYFGPGTRLTVT.

The V gene is TRBV19, the J gene TRBJ1-1; D gene uncertain. CDR3 length: 13 residues. The germline V gene has CDR1 LNHDA and CDR2 SQIVND (reference sequence). V was pared by 5 bases and J by 6 bases, with 13 bases between. CDR3 nucleotides: TGTGCCAGTAGTGAATACGGGTACGCTGAAGCTTTCTTT. Translation gives CASSEYGYAEAFF.

The chain is built from TRBV30 and TRBJ1-2, with D unclear. The CDR3 contains 12 residues. Germline loops: CDR1 GTSNPN, CDR2 SVGIG (reference sequence). V was cut by 2 bases and J by 4 bases, with 8 bases left in between. The CDR3 DNA follows: TGTGCCTGGAGTAGTCCGCGCTATGGCTACACCTTC. It is translated as CAWSSPRYGYTF.

This sequence joins TRBV18 and TRBJ2-3; D is ambiguous. The CDR3 is 13 amino acids. V was cut by 8 bases and J by 2 bases, with 11 bases left in between. The germline CDR1 and CDR2 sequences are KGHSH and LQKENI. CDR3 protein: CASHSQTTDTQYF. DNA of the CDR3: TGTGCCAGCCACAGTCAAACCACAGATACGCAGTATTTT.

The V call is TRBV28, the J call TRBJ2-5, with 10 bases fitting TRBD2. The closer fit of TRBJ2-7 to the DNA end suggests the J call may be wrong. Germline V gene data show CDR1 as MDHEN and CDR2 as SYDVKM. This CDR3 comprises 15 residues. CDR3 bases: TGTGCCAGCAGTCTTCTAGCGGGAGTCTCCTACGAGCAGTACTTC. This encodes CASSLLAGVSYEQYF.